These T cell receptor beta chains were read from a single sample in a study of blood T cells in healthy people across ages. TCRdb redid the calling of the 5' RACE reads with MiXCR, one entry per CDR3 protein. The data contain around 900,000 distinct CDR3 sequences, about 51% of them singletons. The sample taken for sequencing was blood. Receptors originate from an older woman in good health. The CDR3 runs from the conserved cysteine through the conserved F or W. D genes are given only for firm matches. Clone size is stated in some rows and not others, as once, few, many or a class when expanded.

j_call d_call clone_size v_call cdr3_aa cdr3_nt
TRBJ2-1 TRBD1 NA TRBV20-1 CSARETGKGVHGYNEQFF TGCAGTGCTAGGGAGACAGGGAAGGGTGTCCACGGATACAATGAGCAGTTCTTC
TRBJ2-6 NA NA TRBV18 CASSHAPGSGANVLTF TGTGCCAGCTCGCATGCCCCTGGCTCTGGGGCCAACGTCCTGACTTTC
TRBJ2-2 NA many TRBV7-9 CASSLGMTNTGELFF TGTGCCAGCAGCTTAGGCATGACGAACACCGGGGAGCTGTTTTTT
TRBJ2-3 NA many TRBV28 CASTIRDSGTDTQYF TGTGCCAGCACCATTCGGGACTCAGGCACAGATACGCAGTATTTT
TRBJ2-7 TRBD2 NA TRBV7-9 CASSWEGEQYF TGTGCCAGCAGCTGGGAGGGCGAGCAGTACTTC
TRBJ2-3 TRBD2 few TRBV6-6 CASSGTSGTADTQYF TGTGCCAGCAGTGGGACTAGCGGGACGGCAGATACGCAGTATTTT
TRBJ1-2 NA NA TRBV29-1 CSAAVQGAPDGCTF TGCAGCGCTGCGGTCCAAGGGGCCCCCGACGGCTGCACCTTC
TRBJ1-6 NA NA TRBV9 CASTPTPGRGGNSPLHF TGTGCCAGCACCCCAACCCCTGGACGAGGAGGCAATTCACCCCTCCACTTT
TRBJ2-4 NA many TRBV10-3 CAISESREQYF TGTGCCATCAGTGAGAGTCGGGAGCAGTACTTC
TRBJ2-7 TRBD2 few TRBV7-2 CASSHTSGNYEQYF TGTGCCAGCAGCCACACTAGCGGGAACTACGAGCAGTACTTC
TRBJ1-5 NA NA TRBV3-1 CASSRGAGGDQPQHF TGTGCCAGCAGTCGAGGGGCGGGGGGCGATCAGCCCCAGCATTTT
TRBJ2-7 NA many TRBV9 CASSVDVRGEKQYF TGTGCCAGCAGCGTAGACGTAAGGGGAGAGAAGCAGTACTTC
TRBJ1-1 NA few TRBV10-3 CAISRGESEAFF TGTGCCATCAGCCGGGGGGAGTCAGAAGCTTTCTTT
TRBJ1-2 NA NA TRBV2 CASRVYGYTF TGTGCCAGCAGGGTATATGGCTACACCTTC
TRBJ2-7 TRBD2 NA TRBV4-1 CASSQVTGGAAYF TGCGCCAGCAGCCAAGTCACGGGGGGGGCAGCGTACTTC
TRBJ2-4 NA NA TRBV5-6 CASSPVGVSDMQYF TGTGCCAGCAGCCCCGTAGGGGTTTCGGACATGCAGTACTTC
TRBJ1-2 TRBD1 NA TRBV7-2 CASRSNPGQGGYGYTF TGTGCCAGCAGATCTAATCCGGGACAGGGTGGATATGGCTACACCTTC
TRBJ2-3 TRBD2 NA TRBV4-3 CASSQDLVAGEADTQYF TGCGCCAGCAGCCAAGATCTAGTAGCGGGAGAGGCAGATACGCAGTATTTT
TRBJ2-3 TRBD2 NA TRBV20-1 CSASSLFEDLVAGITGTQYF TGCAGTGCTAGTTCCTTATTTGAAGACCTGGTAGCGGGAATCACAGGGACGCAGTATTTT
TRBJ2-1 NA NA TRBV2 CASTLPSNEQFF TGTGCCAGCACCCTACCTAGCAATGAGCAGTTCTTC
TRBJ2-1 TRBD2 NA TRBV6-1 CASSRLAPINEQFF TGTGCCAGCAGCCGACTAGCGCCAATCAATGAGCAGTTCTTC
TRBJ1-5 NA NA TRBV28 CATQIYNQPQHF TGTGCCACCCAAATATACAATCAGCCCCAGCATTTT